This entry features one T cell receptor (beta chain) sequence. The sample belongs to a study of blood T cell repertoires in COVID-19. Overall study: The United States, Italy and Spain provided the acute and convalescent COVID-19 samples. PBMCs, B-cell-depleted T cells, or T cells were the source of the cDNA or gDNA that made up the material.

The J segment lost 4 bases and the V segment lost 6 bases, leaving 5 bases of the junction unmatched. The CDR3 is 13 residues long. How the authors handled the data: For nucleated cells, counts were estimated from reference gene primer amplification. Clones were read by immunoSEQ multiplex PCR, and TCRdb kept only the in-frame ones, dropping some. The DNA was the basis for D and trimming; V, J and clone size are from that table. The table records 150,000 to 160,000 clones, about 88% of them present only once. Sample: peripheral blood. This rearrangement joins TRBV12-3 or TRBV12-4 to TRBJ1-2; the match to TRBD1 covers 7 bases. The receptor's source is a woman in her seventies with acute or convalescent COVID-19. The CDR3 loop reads CASRPGQAYGYTF. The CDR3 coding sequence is TGTGCCAGCAGGCCAGGACAGGCCTATGGCTACACCTTC.